The 24 T cell receptor beta chains listed next were all sequenced from one sample in a study of OX40 agonist ivuxolimab in advanced cancers. Clones were sequenced by immunoSEQ multiplex PCR, and TCRdb holds only the in-frame ones, with some missing. This table holds about 25,000 clones, roughly 80% found once. The sequenced sample was CD4+ or CD8+ T cells sorted from blood, obtained in a trial of the OX40 agonist ivuxolimab. The source of these receptors is an adult with an advanced solid tumor such as melanoma, head and neck, liver or kidney cancer.

V and J are TRBV30 and TRBJ2-1; D is unresolved. The CDR3 is made up of 12 amino acids. V was clipped by 1 base and J by 5 bases, with 6 bases between them. The germline CDR1 and CDR2 sequences are GTSNPN and SVGIG (reference sequence). DNA for the CDR3: TGTGCCTGGAGTGCATGGGACAATGAGCAGTTCTTC. Protein: CAWSAWDNEQFF. The whole variable domain, remainder taken from reference TRBV30 and TRBJ2-1, is SQTIHQWPATLVQPVGSPLSLECTVEGTSNPNLYWYRQAAGRGLQLLFYSVGIGQISSEVPQNLSASRPQDRQFILSSKKLLLSDSGFYLCAWSAWDNEQFFGPGTRLTVL.

This clone was seen a handful of times. CDR3 protein: CASSIYGHYYEQYF. The CDR3 DNA reads as TGTGCCAGTAGTATCTATGGACACTACTACGAGCAGTACTTC. The chain employs TRBV19 and TRBJ2-7; tentatively, D is TRBD1 (5 bases). CDR1 and CDR2 from the germline V gene are LNHDA and SQIVND (reference sequence). CDR3 length: 14 amino acids. V was shortened by 3 bases and J by 3 bases, with 12 bases between the two germline ends. Supplemented by reference TRBV19 and TRBJ2-7, the full variable domain reads DGGITQSPKYLFRKEGQNVTLSCEQNLNHDAMYWYRQDPGQGLRLIYYSQIVNDFQKGDIAEGYSVSREKKESFPLTVTSAQKNPTAFYLCASSIYGHYYEQYFGPGTRLTVT.

The rearrangement joins TRBV5-6 to TRBJ2-7, with a weak D call TRBD1 (6 bases). V lost 4 bases, J lost 1 base, and 6 bases lay in between. CDR1 and CDR2 (germline): SGHDT, YYEEEE. The CDR3 runs 12 residues. The CDR3 sequence: CASSTGSYEQYF. CDR3 DNA: TGTGCCAGCAGCACAGGGTCCTACGAGCAGTACTTC. Looking up the rest from reference TRBV5-6 and TRBJ2-7 gives the full variable domain: DAGVTQSPTHLIKTRGQQVTLRCSPKSGHDTVSWYQQALGQGPQFIFQYYEEEERQRGNFPDRFSGHQFPNYSSELNVNALLLGDSALYLCASSTGSYEQYFGPGTRLTVT.

The DNA for the CDR3 is TGTGCCAGCAGTGAAGCGCTGGCGGGCAATCAGCCCCAGCATTTT. Translating gives CASSEALAGNQPQHF. This chain connects TRBV2 to TRBJ1-5; D remains unclear. V was cut by 0 bases and J by 2 bases, with 8 bases left in between. From germline, CDR1 is SNHLY and CDR2 FYNNEI. The length of the CDR3 is 15 residues. Filled out from reference TRBV2 and TRBJ1-5, the complete variable domain reads EPEVTQTPSHQVTQMGQEVILRCVPISNHLYFYWYRQILGQKVEFLVSFYNNEISEKSEIFDDQFSVERPDGSNFTLKIRSTKLEDSAMYFCASSEALAGNQPQHFGDGTRLSIL.

The chain carries TRBV9 and TRBJ2-4; D is unresolved. CDR3 size: 14 residues. Per germline, CDR1 SGDLS and CDR2 YYNGEE. The V and J ends lost 0 bases and 7 bases respectively, with 11 bases between them. CDR3 sequence reads: CASSVGKGWNIQYF. The CDR3 DNA sequence: TGTGCCAGCAGCGTAGGGAAGGGTTGGAACATTCAGTACTTC.

This clone appeared once. J is TRBJ2-2 and V is TRBV30; 7 bases are shared with TRBD1. In germline, CDR1 is GTSNPN, CDR2 SVGIG (reference sequence). The CDR3 runs to 16 residues. Losses at the gene ends were 3 bases for V and 5 bases for J; bases not matched to a gene: 12. The CDR3 is CAWSPALTGRTGELFF. The CDR3 DNA reads TGTGCCTGGAGCCCCGCCCTGACAGGGAGAACCGGGGAGCTGTTTTTT.

This clone is classed as hyperexpanded. This chain connects TRBV20-1 to TRBJ2-3; D is ambiguous. Germline V lookup: CDR1 DFQATT, CDR2 SNEGSKA (reference sequence). CDR3 size: 10 residues. With 3 bases removed from V and 10 bases from J, the gap between germline ends came to 8 bases. CDR3 nucleotide sequence: TGCAGTGCTAGTGGTACGGCGCAGTATTTT. As protein: CSASGTAQYF.

The rearrangement uses TRBV29-1 and TRBJ1-5; D possibly corresponds to TRBD1 (5 bases). V gave up 4 bases and J gave up 4 bases, with 14 bases separating them. The CDR3 length is 14 residues. CDR1 and CDR2 from the germline V gene are SQVTM and ANQGSEA. CDR3 region: CSVGVGDGNQPQHF. DNA for the CDR3: TGCAGCGTTGGGGTGGGGGACGGAAATCAGCCCCAGCATTTT.

The chain is built from TRBV7-9 and TRBJ2-5, with D perhaps being TRBD1 or TRBD2 (6 bases each). The CDR3 consists of 15 residues. Trimming cost V 5 bases and J 3 bases, with 16 bases left between them. Germline lookup yields CDR1 SEHNR and CDR2 FQNEAQ (reference sequence). The CDR3 nucleotides read TGTGCCAGCAGCCACTCACGGGGGCGGGAAGAGACCCAGTACTTC. This sequence encodes CASSHSRGREETQYF.

This chain connects TRBV5-1 to TRBJ1-2; no firm D call. Trimming took off 0 bases at V and 3 bases at J, with 9 bases between the two ends. The CDR3 runs 14 residues. Germline V gene data show CDR1 as SGHRS and CDR2 as YFSETQ. The CDR3 sequence: CASSLDSGDYGYTF. The CDR3, as DNA: TGCGCCAGCAGCTTGGACAGTGGAGACTATGGCTACACCTTC.

The chain uses TRBV19 and TRBJ1-3; D ambiguous. V lost 9 bases and J 0 bases, leaving 15 bases between the germline ends. Germline V gene data show CDR1 as LNHDA and CDR2 as SQIVND (reference sequence). The CDR3 spans 15 residues. DNA of the CDR3: TGTGCCAGCCACGCCTGGCTTCTCTCTGGAAACACCATATATTTT. This codes for CASHAWLLSGNTIYF. The whole variable domain, filled in from reference TRBV19 and TRBJ1-3, reads DGGITQSPKYLFRKEGQNVTLSCEQNLNHDAMYWYRQDPGQGLRLIYYSQIVNDFQKGDIAEGYSVSREKKESFPLTVTSAQKNPTAFYLCASHAWLLSGNTIYFGEGSWLTVV.

This clone was recorded once. The CDR3 sequence is CASSQGQDPLYEQYF. The CDR3 DNA sequence: TGTGCCAGCAGTCAAGGACAAGACCCTCTCTACGAGCAGTACTTC. The rearrangement links TRBV27 to TRBJ2-7; maybe TRBD1 (5 bases). Trimming pared 5 bases from V and 3 bases from J, leaving 17 bases between. Germline values: CDR1 MNHEY, CDR2 SMNVEV (reference sequence). The CDR3 length is 15 residues.

The rearrangement links TRBV5-6 to TRBJ1-4; D is perhaps TRBD1 (6 bases). The CDR3 covers 16 residues. Germline V CDR1 and CDR2: SGHDT, YYEEEE. V was cut by 3 bases and J by 2 bases, with 14 bases left in between. Written as DNA, the CDR3 is TGTGCCAGCAGCTCCATACCGCAGGGGACTAATGAAAAACTGTTTTTT. As protein: CASSSIPQGTNEKLFF.

The rearrangement uses TRBV28 and TRBJ1-2; 7 bases fit TRBD1. Germline V gene lookup returns CDR1 MDHEN and CDR2 SYDVKM. Trimming cost V 5 bases and J 2 bases; bases outside gene matches: 5. CDR3 length equals 14 residues. CDR3 nucleotides: TGTGCCAGCAGTAACAGGGGTCAGAACTATGGCTACACCTTC. Protein product: CASSNRGQNYGYTF.

This clone has more than one count but fewer than ten. The gene calls are TRBV5-1 and TRBJ1-6, with D unclear. The germline gives CDR1 SGHRS, CDR2 YFSETQ. CDR3 size: 15 residues. The V end was cut by 1 base, the J end by 8 bases, with 13 bases between. DNA for the CDR3: TGCGCCAGCAGCTTGAACACGATGGAAGATTCACCCCTCCACTTT. This encodes CASSLNTMEDSPLHF.

The chain links TRBV7-2 to TRBJ1-3; D is unresolved. Germline loops: CDR1 SGHTA, CDR2 FQGNSA. V lost 3 bases and J 0 bases, leaving 12 bases between the germline ends. The CDR3 contains 16 residues. The DNA for the CDR3 is TGTGCCAGCAGCTTGCGGCAGCCGAGCTCTGGAAACACCATATATTTT. Translating gives CASSLRQPSSGNTIYF.

The gene calls are TRBV7-9 and TRBJ2-1, with 10 bases lining up with TRBD2. The CDR3 is 16 amino acids. With 6 bases clipped from V and 4 bases from J, the junction kept 9 bases outside the gene matches. CDR1 SEHNR and CDR2 FQNEAQ come from the germline V gene (reference sequence). The CDR3 region has the DNA TGTGCCAGCAGTCGGCCCCTAGCGGGGGAATACAATGAGCAGTTCTTC. Its protein is CASSRPLAGEYNEQFF.

The chain carries TRBV29-1 and TRBJ1-2; D is ambiguous. V was shortened by 6 bases and J by 2 bases, with 10 bases between the two germline ends. The CDR3 extends over 12 amino acids. Germline values: CDR1 SQVTM, CDR2 ANQGSEA. The CDR3 loop reads CSVYDGNYGYTF. For the CDR3, the DNA is TGCAGCGTCTACGACGGAAACTATGGCTACACCTTC.

The chain uses TRBV27 and TRBJ1-5, with 7 bases lining up with TRBD1. J gave up 7 bases and V 4 bases, and 4 bases lay outside the gene matches. The V gene's germline CDR1 is MNHEY and CDR2 SMNVEV (reference sequence). The CDR3 is 13 residues long. The CDR3 region has the DNA TGTGCCAGCAGTTCACGACAGGGACAGCCCCAGCATTTT. It yields the protein CASSSRQGQPQHF.

The rearrangement uses TRBV7-9 and TRBJ1-2, with D hard to call. CDR1 and CDR2 (germline): SEHNR, FQNEAQ (reference sequence). V lost 0 bases to trimming and J lost 2 bases, with 13 bases between them. This CDR3 spans 16 amino acids. CDR3 nucleotides: TGTGCCAGCAGCTTAGCCGGAAGTGCAGGCAACTATGGCTACACCTTC. Amino acids: CASSLAGSAGNYGYTF. The variable domain in full, with the rest retrieved from reference TRBV7-9 and TRBJ1-2, is DTGVSQNPRHKITKRGQNVTFRCDPISEHNRLYWYRQTLGQGPEFLTYFQNEAQLEKSRLLSDRFSAERPKGSFSTLEIQRTEQGDSAMYLCASSLAGSAGNYGYTFGSGTRLTVV.

The CDR3 bases are TGTGCCTGCGTCAGCACAACTAATGAAAAACTGTTTTTT. It specifies CACVSTTNEKLFF. V gene TRBV30 combines with J gene TRBJ1-4; no clear D. CDR3 size: 13 residues. V was shortened by 6 bases and J by 0 bases, with 8 bases between the two germline ends. CDR1 and CDR2 from the germline V gene are GTSNPN and SVGIG (reference sequence).

This chain connects TRBV15 to TRBJ2-5; D is perhaps TRBD2 (7 bases). The J call is uncertain, as TRBJ2-7 better fits the DNA end. The CDR3 is made up of 16 amino acids. Germline-derived CDR1 and CDR2 are LNHNV and YYDKDF (reference sequence). CDR3 protein: CATSSETGGISYEQYF. CDR3 in DNA: TGTGCCACCAGCTCAGAGACGGGGGGCATCTCCTACGAGCAGTACTTC.

This chain uses TRBV11-2 with TRBJ1-6; TRBD1 agrees at 9 bases. The CDR3 runs to 16 residues. CDR1 is SGHAT, CDR2 FQNNGV, per germline. Trimming removed 1 base from V and 5 bases from J; junction bases left unmatched: 3. CDR3 amino acids: CASSLAWDRDNSPLHF. In DNA form, the CDR3 reads TGTGCCAGCAGCTTAGCCTGGGACAGGGATAATTCACCCCTCCACTTT.

The CDR3 loop reads CASSPWEELAYGYTF. The CDR3 nucleotides are TGTGCCAGCAGCCCCTGGGAGGAGTTGGCCTATGGCTACACCTTC. The chain combines TRBV5-5 with TRBJ1-2, with unresolved D. The V gene lost 4 bases and the J gene lost 4 bases, with 17 bases spanning the gap. The CDR3 runs to 15 residues. Germline V lookup: CDR1 SGHKS, CDR2 YYEKEE (reference sequence).